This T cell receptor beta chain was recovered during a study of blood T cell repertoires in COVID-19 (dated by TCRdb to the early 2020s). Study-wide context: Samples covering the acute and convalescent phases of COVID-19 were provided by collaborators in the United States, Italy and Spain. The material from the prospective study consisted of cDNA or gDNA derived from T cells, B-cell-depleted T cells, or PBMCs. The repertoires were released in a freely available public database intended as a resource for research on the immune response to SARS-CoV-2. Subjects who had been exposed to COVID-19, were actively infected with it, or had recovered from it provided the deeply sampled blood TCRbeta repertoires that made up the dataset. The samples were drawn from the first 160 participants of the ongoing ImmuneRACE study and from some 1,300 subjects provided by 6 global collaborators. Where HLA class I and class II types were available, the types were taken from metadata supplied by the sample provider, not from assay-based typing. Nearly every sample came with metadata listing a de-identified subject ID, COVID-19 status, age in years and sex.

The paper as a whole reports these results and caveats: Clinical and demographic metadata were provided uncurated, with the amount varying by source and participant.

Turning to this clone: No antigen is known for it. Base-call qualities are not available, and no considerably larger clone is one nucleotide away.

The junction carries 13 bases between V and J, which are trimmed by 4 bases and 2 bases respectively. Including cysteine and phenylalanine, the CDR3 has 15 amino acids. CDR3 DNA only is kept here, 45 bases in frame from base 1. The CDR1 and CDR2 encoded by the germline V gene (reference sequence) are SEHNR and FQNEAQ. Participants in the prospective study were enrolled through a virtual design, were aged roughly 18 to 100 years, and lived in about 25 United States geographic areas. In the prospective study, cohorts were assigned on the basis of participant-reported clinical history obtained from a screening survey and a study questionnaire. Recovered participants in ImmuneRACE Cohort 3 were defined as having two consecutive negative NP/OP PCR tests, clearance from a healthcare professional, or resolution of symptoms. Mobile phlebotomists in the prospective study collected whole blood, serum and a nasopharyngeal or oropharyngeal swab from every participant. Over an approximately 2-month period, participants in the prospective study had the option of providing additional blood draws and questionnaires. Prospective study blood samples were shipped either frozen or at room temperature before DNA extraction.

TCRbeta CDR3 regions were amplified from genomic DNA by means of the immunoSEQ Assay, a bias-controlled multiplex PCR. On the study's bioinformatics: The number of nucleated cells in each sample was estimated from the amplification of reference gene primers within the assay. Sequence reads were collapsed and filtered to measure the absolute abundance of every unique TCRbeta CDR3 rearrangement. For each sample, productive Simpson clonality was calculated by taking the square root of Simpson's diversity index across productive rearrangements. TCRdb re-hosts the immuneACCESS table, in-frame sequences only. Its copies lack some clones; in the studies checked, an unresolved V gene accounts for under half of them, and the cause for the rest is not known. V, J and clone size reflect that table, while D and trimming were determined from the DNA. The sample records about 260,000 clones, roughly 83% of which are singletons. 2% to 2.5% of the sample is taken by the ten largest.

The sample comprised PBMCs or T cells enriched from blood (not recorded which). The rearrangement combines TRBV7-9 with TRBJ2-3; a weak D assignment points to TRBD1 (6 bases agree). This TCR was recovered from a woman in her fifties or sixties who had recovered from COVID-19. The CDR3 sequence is CASSSPGTTTDTQYF. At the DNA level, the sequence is TGTGCCAGCAGCTCCCCCGGGACAACCACAGATACGCAGTATTTT. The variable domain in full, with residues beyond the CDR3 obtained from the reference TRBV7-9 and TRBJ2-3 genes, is DTGVSQNPRHKITKRGQNVTFRCDPISEHNRLYWYRQTLGQGPEFLTYFQNEAQLEKSRLLSDRFSAERPKGSFSTLEIQRTEQGDSAMYLCASSSPGTTTDTQYFGPGTRLTVL.